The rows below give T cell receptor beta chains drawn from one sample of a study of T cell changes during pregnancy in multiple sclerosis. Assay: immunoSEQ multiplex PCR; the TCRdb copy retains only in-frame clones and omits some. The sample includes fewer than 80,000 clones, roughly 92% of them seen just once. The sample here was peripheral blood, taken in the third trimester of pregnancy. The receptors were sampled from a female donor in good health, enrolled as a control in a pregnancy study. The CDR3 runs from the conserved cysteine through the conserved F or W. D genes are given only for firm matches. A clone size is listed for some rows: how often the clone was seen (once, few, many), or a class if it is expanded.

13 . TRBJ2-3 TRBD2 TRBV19 TGTGCCTCGACTAGCGGGATTACAGATACGCAGTATTTT CASTSGITDTQYF
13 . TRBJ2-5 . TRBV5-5 TGTGCCAGCAGCTTGGGGTCGGTAAAGACCCAGTACTTC CASSLGSVKTQYF
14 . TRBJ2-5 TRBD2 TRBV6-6 TGTGCCAGCACTGTAGCGGGAGCGGGGGAGACCCAGTACTTC CASTVAGAGETQYF
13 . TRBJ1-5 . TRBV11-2 TGTGCCAGCAGTCGTGGGGGGAATCAGCCCCAGCATTTT CASSRGGNQPQHF
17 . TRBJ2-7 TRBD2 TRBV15 TGTGCCACCAGCAGGGCGTTGACTAGCGAGACCTCCTACGAGCAGTACTTC CATSRALTSETSYEQYF
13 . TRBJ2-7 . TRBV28 TGTGCCAGCAGCGATACTGGCTCCTACGAGCAGTACTTC CASSDTGSYEQYF
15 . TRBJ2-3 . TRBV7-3 TGTGCCAGCAGCTTAACGGGGCCCCCCACAGATACGCAGTATTTT CASSLTGPPTDTQYF
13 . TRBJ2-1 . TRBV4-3 TGCGCCAGCAGCCAAGCTTCCCACAATGAGCAGTTCTTC CASSQASHNEQFF
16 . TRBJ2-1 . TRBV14 TGTGCCAGCAGCCGATCGCGGCATGTGGGGCCAGTCGAGCAGTTCTTC CASSRSRHVGPVEQFF
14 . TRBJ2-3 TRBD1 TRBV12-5 TGTGCTAGTGCCCTGGACAGGGACACAGATACGCAGTATTTT CASALDRDTDTQYF
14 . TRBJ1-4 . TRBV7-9 TGTGCCAGCAGCTTAGCAGGGAGGAACGAAAAACTGTTTTTT CASSLAGRNEKLFF
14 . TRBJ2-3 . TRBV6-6 TGTGCCAGCGGAATAGCGGCATACACAGATACGCAGTATTTT CASGIAAYTDTQYF
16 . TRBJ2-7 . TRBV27 TGTGCCAGCAGTTTATCGAAGGGAGTGTTAAACTACGAGCAGTACTTC CASSLSKGVLNYEQYF
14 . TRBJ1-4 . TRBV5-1 TGCGCCAGCAGTATCCGGGGAGACAATGAAAAACTGTTTTTT CASSIRGDNEKLFF
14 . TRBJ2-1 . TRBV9 TGTGCCAGCAGCGTAGAAAGCGTAGAAAATGAGCAGTTCTTC CASSVESVENEQFF
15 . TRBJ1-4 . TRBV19 TGTGCCAGTAGTAGAGCAGGCGCAACTAATGAAAAACTGTTTTTT CASSRAGATNEKLFF
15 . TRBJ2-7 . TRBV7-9 TGTGCCAGCAGCTCACCACGGGACTTCTCCTACGAGCAGTACTTC CASSSPRDFSYEQYF
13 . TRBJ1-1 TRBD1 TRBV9 TGTGCCAGCAGCCGCGACAGGGGATATGAAGCTTTCTTT CASSRDRGYEAFF
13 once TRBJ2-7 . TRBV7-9 TGTGCCAGCAGCTTAGGGGGGCAGGGGGAGCAGTACTTC CASSLGGQGEQYF
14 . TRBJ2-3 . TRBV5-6 TGTGCCAGCAGCTGGGACTTGGGGGGAGATACGCAGTATTTT CASSWDLGGDTQYF
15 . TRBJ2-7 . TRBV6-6 TGTGCCAGCAGTTACACCGGGGTTAGTGGATACGAGCAGTACTTC CASSYTGVSGYEQYF
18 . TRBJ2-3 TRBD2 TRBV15 TGTGCCACCAGCAGGGGACTAGCGGGGGCCTTAAACACAGATACGCAGTATTTT CATSRGLAGALNTDTQYF
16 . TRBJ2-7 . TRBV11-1 TGTGCCAGCAGCTTAGCGGACAGCCCAACCTCCTACGAGCAGTACTTC CASSLADSPTSYEQYF
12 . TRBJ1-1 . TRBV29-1 TGCAGCGTATACAGGGCAGGGACTGAAGCTTTCTTT CSVYRAGTEAFF
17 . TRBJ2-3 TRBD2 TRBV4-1 TGCGCCAGCAGCCAAGGGTCCGGGGGGGCTAGCACAGATACGCAGTATTTT CASSQGSGGASTDTQYF